Sequencing of this T cell receptor beta chain was carried out in a study of molecular identifiers for immune sequencing clone quantification. With listed TCR primers and previously described methods, bulk TCR libraries were prepared. One entry per CDR3 protein results from TCRdb running MiXCR on the PCR reads. The sample has about 500,000 distinct CDR3 sequences, roughly 26% seen once. Concerning this clonotype itself: As yet, its antigen is unknown. Because it lacks the conserved phenylalanine or tryptophan at the end, this CDR3 is likely a read error.

This CDR3 is built from 17 residues. Germline V gives CDR1 PRHDT, CDR2 FYEKMQ (reference sequence). The trim removed 5 bases at V and 2 bases at J, leaving 10 bases unmatched. Each library that profiled naive CD8 cells came from approximately 20,000 to 1,000,000 sorted cells with 10%, 30% or 50% RNA. When naive CD8 T cells were sorted, they were gated as CD8+CD4-CCR7+CD45RA+. Study-wide points: Over 98% of effector molecules, but under 1% in naive cells, were held by clones with more than 20 RNA copies.

The specimen sequenced was naive CD8+ T cells from blood, with Jurkat cell RNA spiked in. Stated subset: FACS-sorted CD8+CD4-CCR7+CD45RA+ naive T cells. This receptor was obtained from a human donor in good health. Some libraries in this study had Jurkat cell RNA spiked in. The chain carries TRBV13 and TRBJ2-3; 10 nucleotides match TRBD2. In DNA form, the CDR3 reads TGTGCCAGCAGCGTAGACCTCAGCGGGAGGGCCACAGATACGCAGTATGTT. Translation: CASSVDLSGRATDTQYV.